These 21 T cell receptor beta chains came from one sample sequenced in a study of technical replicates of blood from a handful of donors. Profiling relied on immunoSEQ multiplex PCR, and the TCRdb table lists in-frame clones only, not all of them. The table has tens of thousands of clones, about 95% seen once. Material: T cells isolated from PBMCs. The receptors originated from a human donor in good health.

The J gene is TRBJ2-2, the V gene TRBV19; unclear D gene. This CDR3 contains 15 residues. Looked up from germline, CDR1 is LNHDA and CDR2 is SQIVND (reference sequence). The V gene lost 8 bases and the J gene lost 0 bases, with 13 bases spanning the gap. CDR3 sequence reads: CASRIQSPNTGELFF. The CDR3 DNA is TGTGCCAGTCGAATACAGTCCCCGAACACCGGGGAGCTGTTTTTT.

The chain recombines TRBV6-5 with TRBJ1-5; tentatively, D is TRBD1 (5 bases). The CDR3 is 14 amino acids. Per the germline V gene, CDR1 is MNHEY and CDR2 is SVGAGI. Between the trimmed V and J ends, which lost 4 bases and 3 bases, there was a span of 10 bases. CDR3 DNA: TGTGCCAGCAGTTCCGGGACTGCCAATCAGCCCCAGCATTTT. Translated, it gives CASSSGTANQPQHF.

The CDR3 here is CASSQGTDNQPQHF. Here the CDR3 DNA reads TGTGCCAGCAGCCAAGGGACAGACAATCAGCCCCAGCATTTT. The V call is TRBV14, the J call TRBJ1-5; the D gene is possibly TRBD1 (6 bases). V shed 1 base and J shed 3 bases, with 7 bases lying between them. Germline V gene sequence: CDR1 SGHDN, CDR2 FVKESK. This CDR3 spans 14 amino acids.

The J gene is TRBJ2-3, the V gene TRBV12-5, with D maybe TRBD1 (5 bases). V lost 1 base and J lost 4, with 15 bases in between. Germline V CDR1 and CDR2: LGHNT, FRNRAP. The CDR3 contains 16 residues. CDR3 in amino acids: CASGLDVIQGSDTQYF. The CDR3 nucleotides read TGTGCTAGTGGTTTGGACGTAATTCAGGGATCAGATACGCAGTATTTT.

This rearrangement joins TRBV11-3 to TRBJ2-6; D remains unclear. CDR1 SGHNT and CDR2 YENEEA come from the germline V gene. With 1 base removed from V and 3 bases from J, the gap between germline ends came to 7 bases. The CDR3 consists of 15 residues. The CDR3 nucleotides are TGTGCCAGCAGCTTAGCGGCGGTTGGGGCCAACGTCCTGACTTTC. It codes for CASSLAAVGANVLTF.

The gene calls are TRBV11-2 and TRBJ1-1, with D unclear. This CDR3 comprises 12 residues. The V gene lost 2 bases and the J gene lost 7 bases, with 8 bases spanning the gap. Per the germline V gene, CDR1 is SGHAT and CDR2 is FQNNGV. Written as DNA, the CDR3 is TGTGCCAGCAGCTTATTGCCAGATGAAGCTTTCTTT. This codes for CASSLLPDEAFF. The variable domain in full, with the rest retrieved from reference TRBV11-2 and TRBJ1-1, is EAGVAQSPRYKIIEKRQSVAFWCNPISGHATLYWYQQILGQGPKLLIQFQNNGVVDDSQLPKDRFSAERLKGVDSTLKIQPAKLEDSAVYLCASSLLPDEAFFGQGTRLTVV.

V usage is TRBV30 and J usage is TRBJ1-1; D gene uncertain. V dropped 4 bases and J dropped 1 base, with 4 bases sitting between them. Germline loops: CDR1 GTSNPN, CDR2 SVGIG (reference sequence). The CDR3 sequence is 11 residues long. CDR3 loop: CAWIRNTEAFF. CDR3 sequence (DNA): TGTGCCTGGATCCGGAACACTGAAGCTTTCTTT.

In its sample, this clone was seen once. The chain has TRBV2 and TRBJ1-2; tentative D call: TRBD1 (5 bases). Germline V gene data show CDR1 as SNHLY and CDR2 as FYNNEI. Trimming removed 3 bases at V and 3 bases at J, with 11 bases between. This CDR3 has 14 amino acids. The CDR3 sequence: CASSEKGRHYGYTF. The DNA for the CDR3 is TGTGCCAGCAGTGAGAAGGGGCGCCACTATGGCTACACCTTC. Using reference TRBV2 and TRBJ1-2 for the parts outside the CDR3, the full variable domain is EPEVTQTPSHQVTQMGQEVILRCVPISNHLYFYWYRQILGQKVEFLVSFYNNEISEKSEIFDDQFSVERPDGSNFTLKIRSTKLEDSAMYFCASSEKGRHYGYTFGSGTRLTVV.

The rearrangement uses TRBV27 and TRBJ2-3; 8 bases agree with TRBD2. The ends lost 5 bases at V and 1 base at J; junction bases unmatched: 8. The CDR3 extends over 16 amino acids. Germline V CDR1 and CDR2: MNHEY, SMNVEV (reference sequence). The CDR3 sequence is CASSHGRGWGTDTQYF. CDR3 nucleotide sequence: TGTGCCAGCAGTCACGGGAGGGGGTGGGGCACAGATACGCAGTATTTT.

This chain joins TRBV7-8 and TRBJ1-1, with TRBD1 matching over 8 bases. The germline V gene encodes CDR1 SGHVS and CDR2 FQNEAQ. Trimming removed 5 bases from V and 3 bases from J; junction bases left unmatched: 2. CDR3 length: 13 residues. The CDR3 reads CASSLTGDTEAFF. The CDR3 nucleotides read TGTGCCAGCAGCCTGACAGGGGACACTGAAGCTTTCTTT.

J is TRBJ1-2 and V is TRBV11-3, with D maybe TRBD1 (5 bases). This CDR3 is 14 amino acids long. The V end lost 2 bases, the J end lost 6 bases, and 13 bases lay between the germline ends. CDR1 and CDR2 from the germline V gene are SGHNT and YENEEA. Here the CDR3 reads CASSLLPREHGYTF. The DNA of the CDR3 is TGTGCCAGCAGCTTACTACCCAGGGAACATGGCTACACCTTC.

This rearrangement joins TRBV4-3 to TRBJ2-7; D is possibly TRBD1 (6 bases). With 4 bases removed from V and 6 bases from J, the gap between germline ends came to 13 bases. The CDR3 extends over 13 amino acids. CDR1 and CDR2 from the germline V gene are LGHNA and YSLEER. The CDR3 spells CASSPLGASEQYF. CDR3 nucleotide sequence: TGCGCCAGCAGCCCCCTGGGGGCAAGCGAGCAGTACTTC.

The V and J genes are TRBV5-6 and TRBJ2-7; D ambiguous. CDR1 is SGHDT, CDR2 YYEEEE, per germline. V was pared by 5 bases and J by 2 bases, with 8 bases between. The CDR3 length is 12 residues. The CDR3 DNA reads TGTGCCAGCAGTTCCTTAGCCTACGAGCAGTACTTC. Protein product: CASSSLAYEQYF.

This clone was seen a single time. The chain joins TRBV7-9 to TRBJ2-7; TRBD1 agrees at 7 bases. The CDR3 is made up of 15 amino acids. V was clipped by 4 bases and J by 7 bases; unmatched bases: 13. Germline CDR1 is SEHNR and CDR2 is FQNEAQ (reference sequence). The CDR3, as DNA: TGTGCCAGCAGCTCGGGACAGCCTGGGGCCGCGGAGCAGTACTTC. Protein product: CASSSGQPGAAEQYF.

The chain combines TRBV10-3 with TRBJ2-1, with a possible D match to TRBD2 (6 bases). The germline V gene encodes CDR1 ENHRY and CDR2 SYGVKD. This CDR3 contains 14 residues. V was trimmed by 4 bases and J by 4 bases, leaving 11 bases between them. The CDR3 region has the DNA TGTGCCATCAGTGTGGAGGGCCTTTACAATGAGCAGTTCTTC. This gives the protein CAISVEGLYNEQFF.

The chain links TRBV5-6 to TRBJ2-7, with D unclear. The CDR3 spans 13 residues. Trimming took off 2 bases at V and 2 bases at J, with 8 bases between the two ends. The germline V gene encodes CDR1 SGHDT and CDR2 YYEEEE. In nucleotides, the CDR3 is TGTGCCAGCAGCTTTGTAACTACCTACGAGCAGTACTTC. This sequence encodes CASSFVTTYEQYF.

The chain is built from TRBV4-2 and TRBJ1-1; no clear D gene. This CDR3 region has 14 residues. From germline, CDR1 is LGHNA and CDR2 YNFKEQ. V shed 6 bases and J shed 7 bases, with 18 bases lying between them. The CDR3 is CASRLGQADGEAFF. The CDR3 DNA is TGTGCCAGCAGACTAGGTCAGGCAGACGGTGAAGCTTTCTTT.

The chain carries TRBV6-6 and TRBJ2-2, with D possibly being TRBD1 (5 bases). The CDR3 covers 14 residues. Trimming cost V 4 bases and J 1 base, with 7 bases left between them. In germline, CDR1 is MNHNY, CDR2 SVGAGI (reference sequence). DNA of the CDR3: TGTGCCAGCAGTTCGACAGAGAACACCGGGGAGCTGTTTTTT. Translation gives CASSSTENTGELFF.

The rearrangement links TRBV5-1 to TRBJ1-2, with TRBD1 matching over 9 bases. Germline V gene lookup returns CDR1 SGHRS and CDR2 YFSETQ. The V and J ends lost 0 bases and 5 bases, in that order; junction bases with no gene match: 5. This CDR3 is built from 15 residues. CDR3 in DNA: TGCGCCAGCAGCTTGGCCAACGACAGGGGGTATGGCTACACCTTC. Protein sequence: CASSLANDRGYGYTF.

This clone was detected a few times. CDR3 region: CASSAGVTEAFF. Here the CDR3 DNA reads TGTGCCAGCAGCGCAGGGGTTACTGAAGCTTTCTTT. V usage is TRBV25-1 and J usage is TRBJ1-1; a possible D gene is TRBD1 (6 bases). V was trimmed by 6 bases and J by 5 bases, leaving 10 bases between them. The CDR3 runs 12 residues. CDR1 is MGHDK and CDR2 is SYGVNS in the germline V gene.

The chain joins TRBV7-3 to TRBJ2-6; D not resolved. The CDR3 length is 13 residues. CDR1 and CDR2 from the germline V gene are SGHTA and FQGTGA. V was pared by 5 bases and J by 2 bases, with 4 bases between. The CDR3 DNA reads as TGTGCCAGCAGCGCGCCTGGGGCCAACGTCCTGACTTTC. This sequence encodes CASSAPGANVLTF.